A single sample is the source of the 22 T cell receptor beta chains below, sequenced in a study of T cell responses to AZD1222 COVID-19 vaccine. The protocol was immunoSEQ multiplex PCR, while the TCRdb copy is restricted to in-frame clones and leaves out a portion. The sample holds about 96,000 clones, about nine tenths seen once. The sample in question was peripheral blood, obtained on day 0 of AZD1222 vaccination. The receptor source for this set is an adult in good health.

This chain uses TRBV6-2 or TRBV6-3 with TRBJ1-5, with TRBD1 as a possible D gene (5 bases). The V end was cut by 6 bases, the J end by 3 bases, with 15 bases between. Per germline, CDR1 MNHEY and CDR2 SVGEGT. The CDR3 loop spans 15 amino acids. The CDR3 region has the DNA TGTGCCAGCAGCGACCACGGGGGTTTCAATCAGCCCCAGCATTTT. The encoded protein is CASSDHGGFNQPQHF.

V and J are TRBV23-1 and TRBJ2-7; 7 bases fit TRBD2. TRBV23-1 is noted as an ORF with a role that remains uncertain. V gave up 0 bases and J gave up 6 bases; unmatched junction bases: 14. This CDR3 region has 17 residues. The CDR3: CASSQSLRGSPSSEQYF. In DNA form, the CDR3 reads TGCGCCAGCAGTCAATCCTTGCGGGGGTCGCCCTCTTCCGAGCAGTACTTC.

The chain recombines TRBV5-6 with TRBJ1-4; D is possibly TRBD1 (5 bases). Germline assignment: CDR1 SGHDT and CDR2 YYEEEE. With 1 base removed from V and 8 bases from J, the gap between germline ends came to 12 bases. The CDR3 runs 14 residues. CDR3 sequence: CASSLLTVNEKLFF. Written as DNA, the CDR3 is TGTGCCAGCAGCTTGTTGACAGTGAACGAAAAACTGTTTTTT.

The rearrangement links TRBV29-1 to TRBJ2-2; TRBD2 might be the D (5 bases). Germline lookup yields CDR1 SQVTM and CDR2 ANQGSEA. Deletions cut 5 bases from V and 6 bases from J, with 7 bases between. The CDR3 loop spans 11 amino acids. CDR3 DNA sequence: TGCAGCGTTCGGGGTGCCGGGGAGCTGTTTTTT. This codes for CSVRGAGELFF.

Concerning this clone itself: Additional DNA sequences in this sample encode the identical CDR3. The J gene is TRBJ2-7, the V gene TRBV28, with D unresolved. V was clipped by 3 bases and J by 4 bases, with 4 bases between them. CDR3 length equals 11 residues. Germline V gives CDR1 MDHEN, CDR2 SYDVKM. The CDR3 protein is CASSLGYEQYF. The DNA for the CDR3 is TGTGCCAGCAGTTTGGGATACGAGCAGTACTTC.

With regard to this clone: A junction boundary mismatches the germline segment, possibly from a read error. The rearrangement joins TRBV6-1 to TRBJ2-6, with D perhaps matching TRBD1 (6 bases). CDR1 and CDR2 from the germline V gene are MNHNS and SASEGT. The CDR3 contains 15 residues. CDR3 sequence: CASTEQGAGANVLTF. For the CDR3, the DNA is TGTGCCAGCACTGAACAGGGAGCTGGGGCCAACGTCCTGACTTTC.

The V call is TRBV6-1, the J call TRBJ1-5; 9 positions match TRBD1. Germline loops: CDR1 MNHNS, CDR2 SASEGT. The CDR3 is 15 amino acids. J lost 6 bases, V lost 4 bases, and 7 bases had no gene match. CDR3 coding DNA: TGTGCCAGCAGTGCCGGGACAGGGTATAGTCAGCCCCAGCATTTT. Translated, it gives CASSAGTGYSQPQHF.

The gene calls are TRBV18 and TRBJ1-6; D ambiguous. Deletions cut 3 bases from V and 9 bases from J, with 12 bases between. CDR3 length equals 14 residues. Germline V lookup: CDR1 KGHSH, CDR2 LQKENI. The CDR3 region has the DNA TGTGCCAGCTCACCCTACAGCGAGTCTTCACCCCTCCACTTT. This codes for CASSPYSESSPLHF. Full variable domain (rest looked up from reference TRBV18 and TRBJ1-6): NAGVMQNPRHLVRRRGQEARLRCSPMKGHSHVYWYRQLPEEGLKFMVYLQKENIIDESGMPKERFSAEFPKEGPSILRIQQVVRGDSAAYFCASSPYSESSPLHFGNGTRLTVT.

The rearrangement links TRBV5-6 to TRBJ1-6; perhaps TRBD1 as D (6 bases). With 3 bases removed from V and 0 bases from J, the gap between germline ends came to 13 bases. The CDR3 consists of 17 residues. The germline gives CDR1 SGHDT, CDR2 YYEEEE. CDR3 sequence reads: CASSSTGTSSYNSPLHF. The CDR3 DNA follows: TGTGCCAGCAGCTCGACAGGTACCAGCTCCTATAATTCACCCCTCCACTTT.

The V call is TRBV21-1, the J call TRBJ2-7; the table names TRBD2, a call not compared with the DNA. TRBV21-1 is assigned pseudogene status. CDR3 length equals 18 residues. The CDR3 is CASSKEGPWTSGNYEQYF. CDR3 nucleotide sequence: TGTGCCAGCAGCAAAGAGGGGCCATGGACTAGCGGAAACTACGAGCAGTACTTC.

A single count supports this clone. This sequence joins TRBV11-2 and TRBJ2-7; D may be TRBD1 (8 bases). Trimming shortened V by 7 bases and J by 3 bases, and 19 bases separated the two germline ends. CDR3 size: 15 residues. Germline V gene lookup returns CDR1 SGHAT and CDR2 FQNNGV. CDR3 loop: CASTKQGGWNYEQYF. The CDR3 region has the DNA TGTGCCAGCACCAAACAGGGGGGGTGGAACTACGAGCAGTACTTC.

The chain carries TRBV11-2 and TRBJ2-7, with 7 bases identical to TRBD2. CDR1 is SGHAT, CDR2 FQNNGV, per germline. The trim removed 4 bases at V and 6 bases at J, leaving 3 bases unmatched. The CDR3 covers 12 residues. The chain's CDR3 is CASSWTGGEQYF. CDR3 nucleotide sequence: TGTGCCAGCAGCTGGACGGGAGGCGAGCAGTACTTC.

The rearrangement uses TRBV5-1 and TRBJ1-5; D might be TRBD1 (5 bases). Germline V CDR1 and CDR2: SGHRS, YFSETQ. This CDR3 region has 16 residues. V shed 4 bases and J shed 0 bases, with 14 bases lying between them. CDR3 region: CASSPGGSHSNQPQHF. The CDR3 DNA reads as TGCGCCAGCAGCCCGGGGGGGTCCCATAGCAATCAGCCCCAGCATTTT.

This clone has just one count. This chain links TRBV5-6 with TRBJ2-6; D call uncertain. Trimming took off 0 bases at V and 0 bases at J, with 7 bases between the two ends. This CDR3 comprises 16 residues. Germline lookup yields CDR1 SGHDT and CDR2 YYEEEE. The CDR3 DNA is TGTGCCAGCAGCTTGGCGCGTTTCTCTGGGGCCAACGTCCTGACTTTC. It translates to CASSLARFSGANVLTF. The variable domain in full, with the rest retrieved from reference TRBV5-6 and TRBJ2-6, is DAGVTQSPTHLIKTRGQQVTLRCSPKSGHDTVSWYQQALGQGPQFIFQYYEEEERQRGNFPDRFSGHQFPNYSSELNVNALLLGDSALYLCASSLARFSGANVLTFGAGSRLTVL.

The V call is TRBV6-4, the J call TRBJ1-3; D is uncertain. V was cut by 6 bases and J by 4 bases, with 13 bases left in between. This CDR3 contains 14 residues. Looked up from germline, CDR1 is MRHNA and CDR2 is SNTAGT. The CDR3 region has the DNA TGTGCCAGCAGGCCCGAGGCCACGGGAAACACCATATATTTT. Protein sequence: CASRPEATGNTIYF.

Written as DNA, the CDR3 is TGCGCCAGCAGCCCGCCGGGACTAAACAATGAGCAGTTCTTC. Translating it yields CASSPPGLNNEQFF. The genes are TRBV5-1 and TRBJ2-1; 7 bases agree with TRBD2. The CDR3 covers 14 residues. V dropped 4 bases and J dropped 5; count of bases not matched to a gene: 6. The germline CDR1 and CDR2 sequences are SGHRS and YFSETQ.

This clone was seen only a few times. The chain carries TRBV28 and TRBJ2-1; possibly TRBD1 or TRBD2 for D (5 bases each). Between the trimmed V and J ends, which lost 6 bases and 0 bases, there was a span of 12 bases. Germline values: CDR1 MDHEN, CDR2 SYDVKM. The length of the CDR3 is 15 residues. Written as DNA, the CDR3 is TGTGCCAGCAGGGGGGACGGTTACTCCTACAATGAGCAGTTCTTC. It is translated as CASRGDGYSYNEQFF.

J is TRBJ2-3 and V is TRBV9; 9 nucleotides agree with TRBD2. V dropped 2 bases and J dropped 5; count of bases not matched to a gene: 6. The CDR3 sequence is 15 residues long. CDR1 is SGDLS, CDR2 YYNGEE, per germline. The CDR3 DNA follows: TGTGCCAGCAGCGTCATAGCGGGAGAAGGAGATACGCAGTATTTT. This gives the protein CASSVIAGEGDTQYF.

The rearrangement links TRBV4-1 to TRBJ2-5; the match to TRBD2 covers 7 bases. The J segment lost 6 bases and the V segment lost 0 bases, leaving 10 bases of the junction unmatched. CDR1 is MGHRA and CDR2 is YSYEKL in the germline V gene. CDR3 length: 16 amino acids. As DNA, the CDR3 is TGCGCCAGCAGCCAAGACTGGGGGAGGGCCCACCAGACCCAGTACTTC. Protein sequence: CASSQDWGRAHQTQYF.

The chain recombines TRBV7-9 with TRBJ2-1, with D tentatively TRBD2 (6 bases). V dropped 0 bases and J dropped 7 bases, with 13 bases sitting between them. CDR3 length equals 15 residues. Germline CDR1 reads SEHNR; CDR2 reads FQNEAQ (reference sequence). The CDR3 protein is CASSLAPGEQNEQFF. The CDR3, as DNA: TGTGCCAGCAGCTTAGCGCCGGGAGAACAGAATGAGCAGTTCTTC.

V usage is TRBV6-9 and J usage is TRBJ1-5; 9 bases map to TRBD1. V shed 4 bases and J 6 bases; nucleotides not matched to a gene: 10. CDR3 length equals 16 residues. From germline, CDR1 is MNHGY and CDR2 SVAAGI. The CDR3 sequence is CASSFRGDRVIQPQHF. CDR3 sequence (DNA): TGTGCCAGCAGTTTCCGAGGGGACAGGGTAATTCAGCCCCAGCATTTT.

J is TRBJ1-2 and V is TRBV28, with D perhaps TRBD1 (5 bases). With 5 bases removed from V and 5 bases from J, the gap between germline ends came to 9 bases. The V gene's germline CDR1 is MDHEN and CDR2 SYDVKM. The CDR3 has 12 amino acids. DNA for the CDR3: TGTGCCAGCAGTGGGACGATTTATGGCTACACCTTC. It codes for CASSGTIYGYTF.